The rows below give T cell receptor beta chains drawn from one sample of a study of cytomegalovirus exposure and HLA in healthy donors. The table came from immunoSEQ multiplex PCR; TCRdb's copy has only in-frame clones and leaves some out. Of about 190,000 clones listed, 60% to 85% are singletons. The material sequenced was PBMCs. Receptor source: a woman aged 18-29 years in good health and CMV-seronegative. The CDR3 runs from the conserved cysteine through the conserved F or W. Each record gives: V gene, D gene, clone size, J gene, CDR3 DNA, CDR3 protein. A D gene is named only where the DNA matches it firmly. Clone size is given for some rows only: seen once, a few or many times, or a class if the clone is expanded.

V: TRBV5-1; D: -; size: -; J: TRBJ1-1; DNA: TGCGCCAGCAGCGGAGACCAGGGCAGGAACACTGAAGCTTTCTTT; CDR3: CASSGDQGRNTEAFF
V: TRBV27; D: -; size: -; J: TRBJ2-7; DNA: TGTGCCAGCAGTTCCCTAACCACCTACGAGCAGTACTTC; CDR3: CASSSLTTYEQYF
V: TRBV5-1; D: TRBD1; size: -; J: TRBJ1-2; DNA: TGCGCCAGCAGCTTGGGACAGGGAGTCTATGGCTACACCTTC; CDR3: CASSLGQGVYGYTF
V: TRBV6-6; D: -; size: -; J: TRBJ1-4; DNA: TGTGCCAGCACTGGACTTGCAACTAATGAAAAACTGTTTTTT; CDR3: CASTGLATNEKLFF
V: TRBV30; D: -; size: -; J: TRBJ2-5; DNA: TGTGCCTGGGGCTCGGGATTGTACCAAGAGACCCAGTACTTC; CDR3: CAWGSGLYQETQYF
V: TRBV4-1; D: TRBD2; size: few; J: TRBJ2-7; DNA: TGCGCCAGCAGCCAAGGCCTAGCGGGGGGACTCTCCTACGAGCAGTACTTC; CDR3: CASSQGLAGGLSYEQYF
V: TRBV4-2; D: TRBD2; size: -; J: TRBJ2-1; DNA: TGTGCCAGCAGCCGACCCCGACTAGCGGGAGGTGATGAGCAGTTCTTC; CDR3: CASSRPRLAGGDEQFF
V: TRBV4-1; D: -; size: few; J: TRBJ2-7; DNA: TGCGCCAGCAGCCAAGATAACGCGGGCGACGAGCAGTACTTC; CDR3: CASSQDNAGDEQYF
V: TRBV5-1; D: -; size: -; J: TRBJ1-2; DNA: TGCGCCAGCAGCTTGGACAGGTTAACTGGTGGCTACACCTTC; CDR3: CASSLDRLTGGYTF
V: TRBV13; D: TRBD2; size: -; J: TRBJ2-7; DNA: TGTGCCAGCAGTCAGATAACTAGCGGGGCCTCCTACGAGCAGTACTTC; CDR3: CASSQITSGASYEQYF
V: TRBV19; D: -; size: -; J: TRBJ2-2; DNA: TGTGCCAGTAGACTTTTGAGGAACACCGGGGAGCTGTTTTTT; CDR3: CASRLLRNTGELFF
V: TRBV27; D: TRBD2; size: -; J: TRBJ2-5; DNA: TGTGCCAGCAGTTCTTATGGACTAGCGGGGTATCAAGAGACCCAGTACTTC; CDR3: CASSSYGLAGYQETQYF
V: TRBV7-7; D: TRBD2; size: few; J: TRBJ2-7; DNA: TGTGCCAGCAGCCCCGTTGGGGGGGGAGGTGAGCAGTACTTC; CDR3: CASSPVGGGGEQYF
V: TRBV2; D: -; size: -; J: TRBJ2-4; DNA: TGTGCCAGCAGGACTGAAGAGGGCAAAAACATTCAGTACTTC; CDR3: CASRTEEGKNIQYF
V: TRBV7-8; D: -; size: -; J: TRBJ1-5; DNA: TGTGCCAGCAGCTCCGGACAGCTTGAGCCCCAGCATTTT; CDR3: CASSSGQLEPQHF
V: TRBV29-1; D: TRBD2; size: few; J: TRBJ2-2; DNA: TGCAGCGTTGGGGGGGGGCTAGCGGGATTCGGGGAGCTGTTTTTT; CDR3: CSVGGGLAGFGELFF
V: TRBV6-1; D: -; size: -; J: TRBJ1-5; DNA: TGTGCCAGCAGTCAACACCCGGAGGGCAATCAGCCCCAGCATTTT; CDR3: CASSQHPEGNQPQHF
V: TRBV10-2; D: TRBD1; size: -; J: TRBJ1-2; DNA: TGCGCCAGCCGACAGGGGTGGATTGGTTACACCTTC; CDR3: CASRQGWIGYTF
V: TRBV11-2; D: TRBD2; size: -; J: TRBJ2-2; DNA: TGTGCCAGCAGCTTAGATTGGGGAGGGGCGGCCACCGGGGAGCTGTTTTTT; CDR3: CASSLDWGGAATGELFF
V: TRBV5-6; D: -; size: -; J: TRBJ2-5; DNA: TGTGCCAGCAGCCCCCGACAGGTCATACCCCTTTGGGAGACCCAGTACTTC; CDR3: CASSPRQVIPLWETQYF
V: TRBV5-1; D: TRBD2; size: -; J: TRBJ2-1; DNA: TGCGCCAGCAGCCCAGCGGGACTAGCCACTACTGAGCAGTTCTTC; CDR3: CASSPAGLATTEQFF
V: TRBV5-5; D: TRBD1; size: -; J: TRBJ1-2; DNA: TGTGCCAGCAGCTTGGAAATTGTGGGACAGGGGTTGACCTTC; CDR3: CASSLEIVGQGLTF
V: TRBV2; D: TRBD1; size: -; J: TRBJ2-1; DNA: TGTGCCAGCAGAGGACAGGGGGCCGCCTACAATGAGCAGTTCTTC; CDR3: CASRGQGAAYNEQFF